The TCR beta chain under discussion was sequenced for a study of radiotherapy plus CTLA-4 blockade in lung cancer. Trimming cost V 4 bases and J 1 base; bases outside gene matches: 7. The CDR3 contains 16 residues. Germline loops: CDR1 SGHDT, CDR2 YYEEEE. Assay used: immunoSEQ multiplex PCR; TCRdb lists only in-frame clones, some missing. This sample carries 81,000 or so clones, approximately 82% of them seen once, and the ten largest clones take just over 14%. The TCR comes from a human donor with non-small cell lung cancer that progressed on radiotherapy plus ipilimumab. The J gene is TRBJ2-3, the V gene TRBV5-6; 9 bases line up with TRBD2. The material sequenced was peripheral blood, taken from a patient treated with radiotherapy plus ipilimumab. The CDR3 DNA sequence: TGTGCCAGCAGCAGGTTAGCGGGGGTCGGCACAGATACGCAGTATTTT. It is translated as CASSRLAGVGTDTQYF.